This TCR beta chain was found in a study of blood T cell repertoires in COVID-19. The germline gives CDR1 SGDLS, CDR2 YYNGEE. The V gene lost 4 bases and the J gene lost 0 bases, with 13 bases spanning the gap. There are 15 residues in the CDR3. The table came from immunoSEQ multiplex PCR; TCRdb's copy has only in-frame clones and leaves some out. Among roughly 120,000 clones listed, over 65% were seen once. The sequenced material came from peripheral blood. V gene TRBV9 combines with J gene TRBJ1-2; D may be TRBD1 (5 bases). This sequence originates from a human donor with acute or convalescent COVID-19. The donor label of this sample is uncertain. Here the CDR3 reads CASSPWGPSNYGYTF. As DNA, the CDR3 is TGTGCCAGCAGCCCGTGGGGCCCATCTAACTATGGCTACACCTTC.